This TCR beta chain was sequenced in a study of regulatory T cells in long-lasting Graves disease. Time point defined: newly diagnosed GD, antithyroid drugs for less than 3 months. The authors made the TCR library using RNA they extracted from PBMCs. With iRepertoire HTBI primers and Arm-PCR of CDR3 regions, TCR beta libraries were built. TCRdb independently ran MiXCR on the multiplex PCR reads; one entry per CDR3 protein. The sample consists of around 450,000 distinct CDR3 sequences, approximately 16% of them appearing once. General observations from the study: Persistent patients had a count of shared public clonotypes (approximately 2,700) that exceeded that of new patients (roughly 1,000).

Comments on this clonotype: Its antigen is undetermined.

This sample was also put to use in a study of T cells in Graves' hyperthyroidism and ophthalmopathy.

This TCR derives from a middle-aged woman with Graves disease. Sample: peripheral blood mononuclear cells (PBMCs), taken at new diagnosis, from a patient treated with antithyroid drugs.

As DNA, the CDR3 is TGCAGTACGAAAATTTTTCTCCAAGAGACCCAGTACTTC. The encoded protein is CSTKIFLQETQYF. The chain is built from TRBV20-1 and TRBJ2-5; D not certain. Germline CDR1 is DFQATT and CDR2 is SNEGSKA (reference sequence). Trimming took off 8 bases at V and 1 base at J, with 14 bases between the two ends. This CDR3 is built from 13 residues.